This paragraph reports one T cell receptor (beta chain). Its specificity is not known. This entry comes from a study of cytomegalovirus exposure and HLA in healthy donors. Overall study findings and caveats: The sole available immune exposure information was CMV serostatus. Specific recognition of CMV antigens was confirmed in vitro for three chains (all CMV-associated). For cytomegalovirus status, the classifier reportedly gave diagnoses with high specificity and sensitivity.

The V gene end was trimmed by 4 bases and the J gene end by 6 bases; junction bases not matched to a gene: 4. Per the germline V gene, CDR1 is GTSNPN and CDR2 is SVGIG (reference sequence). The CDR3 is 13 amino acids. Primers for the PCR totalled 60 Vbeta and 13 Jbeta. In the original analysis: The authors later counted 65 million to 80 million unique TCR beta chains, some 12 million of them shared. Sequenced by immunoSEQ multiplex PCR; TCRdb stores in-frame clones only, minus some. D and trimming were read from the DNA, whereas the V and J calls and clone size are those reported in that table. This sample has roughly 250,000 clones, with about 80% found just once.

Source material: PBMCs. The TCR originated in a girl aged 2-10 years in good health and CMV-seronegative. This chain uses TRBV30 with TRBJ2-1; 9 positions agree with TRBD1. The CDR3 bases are TGTGCCTGGACCCGGACAGGGGTCAATGAGCAGTTCTTC. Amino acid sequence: CAWTRTGVNEQFF.